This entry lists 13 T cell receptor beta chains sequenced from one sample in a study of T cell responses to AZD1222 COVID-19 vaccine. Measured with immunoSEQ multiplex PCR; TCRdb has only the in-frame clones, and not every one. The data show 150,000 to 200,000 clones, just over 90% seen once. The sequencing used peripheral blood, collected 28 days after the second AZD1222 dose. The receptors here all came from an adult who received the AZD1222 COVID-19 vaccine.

The CDR3 DNA reads TGCGCCAGCAGCCTGGGACAGGCGAACACTGAAGCTTTCTTT. This codes for CASSLGQANTEAFF. V is TRBV5-1 and J is TRBJ1-1; TRBD1 agrees at 8 bases. Germline CDR1 reads SGHRS; CDR2 reads YFSETQ. V trimming: 4 bases; J trimming: 1 base; junction bases outside the gene matches: 3. This CDR3 contains 14 residues. Together with reference TRBV5-1 and TRBJ1-1, the CDR3 gives the full variable domain: KAGVTQTPRYLIKTRGQQVTLSCSPISGHRSVSWYQQTPGQGLQFLFEYFSETQRNKGNFPGRFSGRQFSNSRSEMNVSTLELGDSALYLCASSLGQANTEAFFGQGTRLTVV.

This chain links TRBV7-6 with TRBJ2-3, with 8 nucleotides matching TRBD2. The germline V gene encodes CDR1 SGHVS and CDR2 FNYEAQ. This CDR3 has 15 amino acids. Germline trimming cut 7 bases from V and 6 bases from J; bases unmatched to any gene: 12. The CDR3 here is CASTLSSGGADTQYF. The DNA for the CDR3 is TGTGCCAGCACCCTGTCGTCCGGGGGGGCCGATACGCAGTATTTT.

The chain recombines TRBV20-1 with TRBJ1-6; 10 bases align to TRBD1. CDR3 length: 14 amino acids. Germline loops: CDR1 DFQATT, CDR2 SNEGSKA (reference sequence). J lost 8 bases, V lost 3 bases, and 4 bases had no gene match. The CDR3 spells CSASAGTGDSPLHF. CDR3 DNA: TGCAGTGCTAGTGCGGGGACAGGGGATTCACCCCTCCACTTT.

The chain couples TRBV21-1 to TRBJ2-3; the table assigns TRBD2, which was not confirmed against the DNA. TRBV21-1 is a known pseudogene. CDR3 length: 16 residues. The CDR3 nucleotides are TGTGCCAGCAGCAAAGCGCTCGGGAGGGCCACAGATACGCAGTATTTT. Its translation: CASSKALGRATDTQYF.

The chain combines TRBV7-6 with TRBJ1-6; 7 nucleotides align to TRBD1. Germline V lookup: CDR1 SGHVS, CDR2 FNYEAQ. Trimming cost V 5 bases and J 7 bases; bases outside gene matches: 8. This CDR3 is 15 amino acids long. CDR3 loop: CASSTRQGGNSPLHF. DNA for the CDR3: TGTGCCAGCAGCACCCGACAGGGTGGCAATTCACCCCTCCACTTT.

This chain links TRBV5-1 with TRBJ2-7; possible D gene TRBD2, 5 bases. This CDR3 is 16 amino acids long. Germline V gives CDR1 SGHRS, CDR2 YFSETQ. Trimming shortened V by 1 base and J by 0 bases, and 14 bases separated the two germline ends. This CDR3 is CASSLLSGVVSYEQYF. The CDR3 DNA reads TGCGCCAGCAGCTTGTTATCCGGGGTTGTCTCCTACGAGCAGTACTTC.

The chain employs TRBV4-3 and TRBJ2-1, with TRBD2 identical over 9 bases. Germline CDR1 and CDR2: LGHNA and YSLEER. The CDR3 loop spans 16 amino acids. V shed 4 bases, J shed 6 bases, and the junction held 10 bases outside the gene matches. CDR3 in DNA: TGCGCCAGCAGCCTCGGCCCTGCGGGGGGGTCCAATGAGCAGTTCTTC. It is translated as CASSLGPAGGSNEQFF.

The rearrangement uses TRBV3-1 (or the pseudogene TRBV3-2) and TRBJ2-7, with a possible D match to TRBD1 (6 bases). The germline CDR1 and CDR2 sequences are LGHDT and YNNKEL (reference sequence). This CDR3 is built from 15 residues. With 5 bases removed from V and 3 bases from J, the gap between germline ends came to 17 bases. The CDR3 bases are TGTGCCAGCAGCAATGACGCCGGGACACTCTACGAGCAGTACTTC. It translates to CASSNDAGTLYEQYF.

The CDR3 DNA reads TGTGCCAGCACATTCTCCCCTTCAGGGACTGGCTACACCTTC. This translates into CASTFSPSGTGYTF. This chain connects TRBV28 to TRBJ1-2; D is perhaps TRBD1 (5 bases). V lost 7 bases, J lost 7 bases, and 19 bases lay in between. From germline, CDR1 is MDHEN and CDR2 SYDVKM. CDR3 length: 14 amino acids.

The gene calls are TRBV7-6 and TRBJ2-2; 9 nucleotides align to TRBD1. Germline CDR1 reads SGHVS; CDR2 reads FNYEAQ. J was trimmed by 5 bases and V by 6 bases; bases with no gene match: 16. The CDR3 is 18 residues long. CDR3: CASSRPTGGEESTGELFF. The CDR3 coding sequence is TGTGCCAGCAGTCGCCCAACAGGGGGCGAAGAGAGTACCGGGGAGCTGTTTTTT.

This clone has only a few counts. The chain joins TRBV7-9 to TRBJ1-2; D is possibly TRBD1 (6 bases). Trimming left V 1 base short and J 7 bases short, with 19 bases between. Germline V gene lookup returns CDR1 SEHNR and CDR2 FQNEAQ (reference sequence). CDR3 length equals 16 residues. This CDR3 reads CASSLGSGTGRGGYTF. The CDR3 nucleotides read TGTGCCAGCAGCTTAGGAAGCGGTACAGGGCGGGGTGGCTACACCTTC.

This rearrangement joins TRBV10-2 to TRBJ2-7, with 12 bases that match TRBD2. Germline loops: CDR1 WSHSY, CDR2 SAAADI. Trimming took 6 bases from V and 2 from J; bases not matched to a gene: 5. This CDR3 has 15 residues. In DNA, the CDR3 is TGCGCCAGCAGACCCACTAGCGGGAGGACCTACGAGCAGTACTTC. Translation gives CASRPTSGRTYEQYF.

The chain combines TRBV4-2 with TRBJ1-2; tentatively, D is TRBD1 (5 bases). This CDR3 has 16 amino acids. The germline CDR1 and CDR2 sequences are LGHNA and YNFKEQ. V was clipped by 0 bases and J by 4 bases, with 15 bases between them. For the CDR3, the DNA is TGTGCCAGCAGCCAAGAGGGCGGGGCAGGAGGCTATGGCTACACCTTC. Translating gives CASSQEGGAGGYGYTF.